The 23 T cell receptor beta chains below come from one sample, sequenced in a study of CD8 T cells in Susac syndrome. RNA amounts of roughly 0.45 to 1 ug underwent reverse transcription with random hexamers. TCRdb reprocessed the immunoSEQ multiplex PCR reads via MiXCR and lists one record per CDR3 protein. The sample carries about 210,000 distinct CDR3 sequences, about 94% recorded once. Sample: CD4+ T cells from PBMCs. All receptors derive from a human donor with Susac syndrome.

In its sample, this clonotype was seen once. The chain links TRBV30 to TRBJ1-5; D is possibly TRBD1 (5 bases). The CDR3 spans 13 residues. Trimming pared 8 bases from V and 2 bases from J, leaving 13 bases between. CDR1 and CDR2 (germline): GTSNPN, SVGIG (reference sequence). CDR3: CAIDRGGNQPQHF. The DNA of the CDR3 is TGTGCCATCGACCGAGGGGGCAATCAGCCCCAGCATTTT.

The chain joins TRBV20-1 to TRBJ1-1; unclear D gene. Deletions cut 3 bases from V and 3 bases from J, with 8 bases between. The CDR3 runs to 12 residues. CDR1 is DFQATT and CDR2 is SNEGSKA in the germline V gene (reference sequence). As DNA, the CDR3 is TGCAGTGCTAGGACGAGAGACACTGAAGCTTTCTTT. This translates into CSARTRDTEAFF.

The gene calls are TRBV29-1 and TRBJ2-6, with TRBD2 as a possible D gene (6 bases). The CDR3 is 14 amino acids. Germline CDR1 is SQVTM and CDR2 is ANQGSEA. Trimming took 5 bases from V and 2 from J, leaving 10 bases between them. This CDR3 is CSVWGVAGANVLTF. CDR3 nucleotide sequence: TGCAGCGTTTGGGGGGTGGCTGGGGCCAACGTCCTGACTTTC.

The V and J genes are TRBV15 and TRBJ2-6; D may match TRBD1 or TRBD2 (5 bases each). The V and J ends lost 9 bases and 2 bases respectively, with 20 bases between them. This CDR3 has 17 residues. Germline V gene data show CDR1 as LNHNV and CDR2 as YYDKDF (reference sequence). CDR3 protein: CATSGWDLEAGANVLTF. The CDR3 DNA is TGTGCCACTTCAGGATGGGACCTCGAGGCTGGGGCCAACGTCCTGACTTTC.

This chain connects TRBV4-2 to TRBJ2-7; TRBD1 aligns across 11 bases. The CDR3 consists of 16 residues. Unmatched junction bases numbered 7, after V lost 4 bases and J lost 2 bases. Germline CDR1 is LGHNA and CDR2 is YNFKEQ. The CDR3 DNA reads TGTGCCAGCAGCCTCGGACAGGGGGCAGAAGCCTACGAGCAGTACTTC. This translates into CASSLGQGAEAYEQYF.

The chain uses TRBV12-3 or TRBV12-4 and TRBJ2-7, with a weak D call TRBD2 (5 bases). CDR3 size: 14 residues. V gave up 2 bases and J gave up 0 bases, with 8 bases separating them. The CDR3 DNA reads as TGTGCCAGCAGTTTAACGGGATACTCCTACGAGCAGTACTTC. Translating it yields CASSLTGYSYEQYF.

The rearrangement joins TRBV30 to TRBJ1-4, with 10 nucleotides matching TRBD1. Germline V gene data show CDR1 as GTSNPN and CDR2 as SVGIG (reference sequence). With 1 base clipped from V and 6 bases from J, the junction kept 5 bases outside the gene matches. The CDR3 has 15 amino acids. The CDR3 nucleotides are TGTGCCTGGAGTGGGACGACAGGGGGCTATGAAAAACTGTTTTTT. Its translation is CAWSGTTGGYEKLFF.

The chain recombines TRBV12-3 or TRBV12-4 with TRBJ2-3; 9 nucleotides agree with TRBD2. J gave up 6 bases and V 6 bases, and 10 bases lay outside the gene matches. The length of the CDR3 is 15 residues. CDR3 in amino acids: CASSPLRGGVDTQYF. In nucleotides, the CDR3 is TGTGCCAGCAGCCCCCTGCGGGGGGGGGTGGATACGCAGTATTTT.

The rearrangement joins TRBV5-4 to TRBJ2-3; tentative D call: TRBD2 (6 bases). The germline gives CDR1 SGHNT, CDR2 YYREEE (reference sequence). Deletions cut 2 bases from V and 3 bases from J, with 16 bases between. This CDR3 has 16 amino acids. The CDR3 DNA reads TGTGCCAGCAGCTTCGAACTAGCCCAAACAACAGATACGCAGTATTTT. It specifies CASSFELAQTTDTQYF.

The chain has TRBV7-9 and TRBJ2-7, with TRBD2 matching 8 bases. With 0 bases clipped from V and 7 bases from J, the junction kept 8 bases outside the gene matches. Per germline, CDR1 SEHNR and CDR2 FQNEAQ (reference sequence). The length of the CDR3 is 15 residues. The CDR3 spells CASSLAGGGHGEQYF. The CDR3 DNA reads as TGTGCCAGCAGCTTAGCCGGGGGGGGTCATGGGGAGCAGTACTTC.

The chain is built from TRBV12-3 or TRBV12-4 and TRBJ1-2; D possibly corresponds to TRBD1 (5 bases). V shed 4 bases and J shed 8 bases, with 17 bases lying between them. The CDR3 runs to 14 residues. CDR3 residues: CASSSGRGTGGYTF. The CDR3 bases are TGTGCCAGCAGTTCCGGACGGGGGACGGGCGGCTACACCTTC.

This sequence joins TRBV30 and TRBJ2-2, with D possibly matching TRBD2 (6 bases). V shed 4 bases and J shed 5 bases, with 11 bases lying between them. The CDR3 totals 13 residues. Looked up from germline, CDR1 is GTSNPN and CDR2 is SVGIG (reference sequence). As DNA, the CDR3 is TGTGCCTGGACCCCTAGCGCTACCGGGGAGCTGTTTTTT. This sequence encodes CAWTPSATGELFF.

CDR3 in DNA: TGTGCCACCAGTGATTTGAAGGGGGGCACAGATACGCAGTATTTT. Encoded protein: CATSDLKGGTDTQYF. The chain is built from TRBV24-1 and TRBJ2-3; tentative D call: TRBD1 (6 bases). Between the trimmed V and J ends, which lost 0 bases and 1 base, there was a span of 7 bases. CDR1 and CDR2 from the germline V gene are KGHDR and SFDVKD. The CDR3 has 15 amino acids.

The gene calls are TRBV20-1 and TRBJ1-1; D is uncertain. Germline V lookup: CDR1 DFQATT, CDR2 SNEGSKA (reference sequence). The CDR3 has 12 residues. Trimming pared 0 bases from V and 5 bases from J, leaving 7 bases between. CDR3 sequence (DNA): TGCAGTGCTAGAGATATCGGGACTGAAGCTTTCTTT. Its protein is CSARDIGTEAFF.

J is TRBJ2-1 and V is TRBV20-1, with TRBD2 identical over 8 bases. The V gene end was trimmed by 6 bases and the J gene end by 10 bases; junction bases not matched to a gene: 8. The germline gives CDR1 DFQATT, CDR2 SNEGSKA (reference sequence). The CDR3 consists of 12 residues. DNA for the CDR3: TGCAGTGCCTACGTTAGCGGGAACGAGCAGTTCTTC. Amino acids: CSAYVSGNEQFF.

This rearrangement joins TRBV6-6 to TRBJ1-6, with D possibly being TRBD1 (5 bases). This CDR3 is 16 amino acids long. CDR1 and CDR2 from the germline V gene are MNHNY and SVGAGI (reference sequence). Trimming removed 4 bases from V and 0 bases from J, with 10 bases in between. The CDR3 reads CASSSGLSSYNSPLHF. The CDR3 DNA sequence: TGTGCCAGCAGTTCAGGGTTGAGCTCCTATAATTCACCCCTCCACTTT.

This chain uses TRBV12-1 with TRBJ1-5; the table assigns TRBD1, which was not confirmed against the DNA. TRBV12-1 is described as a pseudogene. The CDR3 totals 16 residues. The CDR3 sequence is CASRYGTDSYEGSQHF. The CDR3 coding sequence is TGTGCCAGCAGATATGGGACAGATTCTTATGAGGGATCTCAGCATTTT.

V usage is TRBV5-4 and J usage is TRBJ1-2; TRBD1 matches 9 bases. Germline V gene sequence: CDR1 SGHNT, CDR2 YYREEE (reference sequence). CDR3 length: 18 residues. Losses at the gene ends were 4 bases for V and 3 bases for J; bases not matched to a gene: 16. This CDR3 is CASSPGQGALIRDYGYTF. In DNA, the CDR3 is TGTGCCAGCAGCCCGGGACAGGGTGCCCTAATACGTGACTATGGCTACACCTTC.

This chain uses TRBV30 with TRBJ1-2; D not certain. Trimming removed 1 base from V and 8 bases from J, with 20 bases in between. This CDR3 has 15 amino acids. From germline, CDR1 is GTSNPN and CDR2 SVGIG (reference sequence). CDR3 DNA: TGTGCCTGGAGTGCGGGCCGGGAGATTACTAGCGGCTACACCTTC. It translates to CAWSAGREITSGYTF.

V gene TRBV5-4 combines with J gene TRBJ2-5, with 8 bases fitting TRBD1. This CDR3 has 15 amino acids. With V trimmed by 4 bases and J by 2 bases, 7 bases remained unmatched. Germline CDR1 and CDR2: SGHNT and YYREEE (reference sequence). The chain's CDR3 is CASSRPGQEQETQYF. CDR3 in DNA: TGTGCCAGCAGCAGACCGGGACAGGAACAAGAGACCCAGTACTTC.

The V and J genes are TRBV4-2 and TRBJ2-2; weak D call: TRBD1 (6 bases). With 0 bases removed from V and 6 bases from J, the gap between germline ends came to 8 bases. Germline lookup yields CDR1 LGHNA and CDR2 YNFKEQ. The CDR3 totals 14 residues. The CDR3 DNA follows: TGTGCCAGCAGCCAAGATAGGGGGTCCGGGGAGCTGTTTTTT. It specifies CASSQDRGSGELFF.

The chain has TRBV4-3 and TRBJ1-1, with D possibly matching TRBD1 (5 bases). The V gene's germline CDR1 is LGHNA and CDR2 YSLEER. The length of the CDR3 is 14 residues. Trimming stripped 0 bases from V and 6 bases from J, with 11 bases between. CDR3: CASSQDRESAEAFF. CDR3 sequence (DNA): TGCGCCAGCAGCCAAGACAGGGAATCAGCTGAAGCTTTCTTT.

This sequence joins TRBV27 and TRBJ2-1; possible D gene TRBD2, 6 bases. Germline CDR1 is MNHEY and CDR2 is SMNVEV (reference sequence). This CDR3 has 15 residues. V was trimmed by 5 bases and J by 3 bases, leaving 14 bases between them. CDR3 amino acids: CASSLMRGYYNEQFF. The DNA for the CDR3 is TGTGCCAGCAGTCTGATGCGGGGATACTACAATGAGCAGTTCTTC.